Presented here are 32 T cell receptor beta chains from one specimen sequenced in a study of monozygotic twins with cystic fibrosis. Assay: immunoSEQ multiplex PCR; the TCRdb copy retains only in-frame clones and omits some. There are just over 35,000 clones in the sample; around 90% occur only once, and less than 0.2% lies in the top ten. The sequenced material came from blood. These receptors were taken from a boy aged 2-9 years with cystic fibrosis.

The chain couples TRBV19 to TRBJ1-2, with D possibly matching TRBD1 (6 bases). Germline V gene lookup returns CDR1 LNHDA and CDR2 SQIVND (reference sequence). The CDR3 extends over 15 amino acids. Between the trimmed V and J ends, which lost 7 bases and 6 bases, there was a span of 21 bases. The CDR3 protein is CASNPVRGALDGYTF. Here the CDR3 DNA reads TGTGCCAGTAACCCAGTCCGGGGGGCGCTGGATGGCTACACCTTC.

The chain is built from TRBV11-2 and TRBJ2-7; 7 nucleotides align to TRBD2. The V and J ends lost 5 bases and 3 bases, in that order; junction bases with no gene match: 7. The CDR3 is 14 amino acids. Germline V gives CDR1 SGHAT, CDR2 FQNNGV. CDR3 residues: CASSTTGTNYEQYF. The CDR3 DNA is TGTGCCAGCAGCACCACCGGGACTAACTACGAGCAGTACTTC.

The genes are TRBV4-3 and TRBJ1-2, with a tentative D call TRBD1 (5 bases). Germline CDR1 and CDR2: LGHNA and YSLEER. CDR3 length: 15 amino acids. V was cut by 0 bases and J by 8 bases, with 16 bases left in between. The CDR3 spells CASSQDVARAVGYTF. Written as DNA, the CDR3 is TGCGCCAGCAGCCAAGACGTAGCCAGGGCGGTGGGCTACACCTTC.

V gene TRBV11-2 combines with J gene TRBJ2-7, with D unresolved. CDR1 and CDR2 (germline): SGHAT, FQNNGV. This CDR3 has 16 amino acids. V lost 1 base and J 0 bases, leaving 13 bases between the germline ends. The CDR3 DNA reads as TGTGCCAGCAGCTTAGGGGAACAAATTTCCTCCTACGAGCAGTACTTC. Its protein product is CASSLGEQISSYEQYF.

The gene calls are TRBV27 and TRBJ2-3; D tentatively fits TRBD1 or TRBD2 (5 bases each). The CDR3 spans 15 residues. The germline gives CDR1 MNHEY, CDR2 SMNVEV (reference sequence). Trimming removed 5 bases from V and 5 bases from J, with 17 bases in between. The CDR3 DNA sequence: TGTGCCAGCAGTCCCATGAGCGGCACAGGAGATACGCAGTATTTT. Translated, it gives CASSPMSGTGDTQYF.

The rearrangement uses TRBV11-2 and TRBJ2-5; either TRBD1 or TRBD2 may fit D (6 bases each). The CDR3 contains 15 residues. The germline V and J ends were trimmed by 2 bases and 5 bases, with 15 bases remaining between them. Germline CDR1 reads SGHAT; CDR2 reads FQNNGV. CDR3 amino acids: CASSLLGGAGETQYF. The CDR3, as DNA: TGTGCCAGCAGCTTATTGGGGGGCGCGGGTGAGACCCAGTACTTC.

The chain joins TRBV7-2 to TRBJ1-1; 7 bases map to TRBD1. The CDR3 loop spans 15 amino acids. The V gene's germline CDR1 is SGHTA and CDR2 FQGNSA. V shed 0 bases and J 4 bases; nucleotides not matched to a gene: 5. The CDR3: CASSLAGGSSTEAFF. In nucleotides, the CDR3 is TGTGCCAGCAGCTTAGCAGGGGGCTCGTCCACTGAAGCTTTCTTT.

In this sample, this clone turned up once. The chain is built from TRBV5-6 and TRBJ1-5, with D possibly being TRBD1 (6 bases). The germline V gene has CDR1 SGHDT and CDR2 YYEEEE. The V gene lost 3 bases and the J gene lost 6 bases, with 10 bases spanning the gap. CDR3 size: 13 residues. Written as DNA, the CDR3 is TGTGCCAGCAGCTCGAACAGGGTTCAGCCCCAGCATTTT. It yields the protein CASSSNRVQPQHF.

This chain uses TRBV7-9 with TRBJ2-7; 7 nucleotides line up with TRBD2. V shed 5 bases, J shed 6 bases, and the junction held 4 bases outside the gene matches. The CDR3 loop spans 12 amino acids. Germline V lookup: CDR1 SEHNR, CDR2 FQNEAQ (reference sequence). The CDR3 bases are TGTGCCAGCAGCGAGGGGACTATCGAGCAGTACTTC. It encodes CASSEGTIEQYF.

This clone appeared once. This chain's CDR3 is CASRDREAYQPQHF. The DNA of the CDR3 is TGTGCCAGCAGGGACAGGGAAGCCTATCAGCCCCAGCATTTT. V and J are TRBV2 and TRBJ1-5, with TRBD1 matching over 8 bases. There are 14 residues in the CDR3. From germline, CDR1 is SNHLY and CDR2 FYNNEI. With V trimmed by 6 bases and J by 5 bases, 6 bases remained unmatched.

The chain couples TRBV7-8 to TRBJ2-3; D remains unclear. Per germline, CDR1 SGHVS and CDR2 FQNEAQ. Deletions cut 1 base from V and 6 bases from J, with 5 bases between. The CDR3 sequence is 12 residues long. CDR3 region: CASSLELDTQYF. CDR3 bases: TGTGCCAGCAGCTTAGAGCTGGATACGCAGTATTTT.

The chain joins TRBV19 to TRBJ2-7; 7 bases match TRBD1. Germline CDR1 LNHDA, CDR2 SQIVND (reference sequence). This CDR3 spans 16 amino acids. The V gene end was trimmed by 2 bases and the J gene end by 3 bases; junction bases not matched to a gene: 10. The CDR3 here is CASSITYRGSSYEQYF. The CDR3 bases are TGTGCCAGTAGTATAACGTACAGGGGCTCTAGCTACGAGCAGTACTTC.

This clone has just one count. V and J are TRBV19 and TRBJ2-7; possibly TRBD1 for D (6 bases). The CDR3 extends over 14 amino acids. Germline CDR1 LNHDA, CDR2 SQIVND (reference sequence). Trimming left V 4 bases short and J 0 bases short, with 10 bases between. CDR3 nucleotide sequence: TGTGCCAGTAGTAAAGGGGGTTTCTCCTACGAGCAGTACTTC. Translation: CASSKGGFSYEQYF. Complete variable domain (other parts from reference TRBV19 and TRBJ2-7): DGGITQSPKYLFRKEGQNVTLSCEQNLNHDAMYWYRQDPGQGLRLIYYSQIVNDFQKGDIAEGYSVSREKKESFPLTVTSAQKNPTAFYLCASSKGGFSYEQYFGPGTRLTVT.

The V call is TRBV7-2, the J call TRBJ1-5, with TRBD1 matching 7 bases. Germline CDR1 SGHTA, CDR2 FQGNSA. The junction had 3 bases not matched to a gene; V was cut back by 5 bases and J by 2 bases. The CDR3 has 14 residues. The CDR3 here is CASSQQGGNQPQHF. CDR3 DNA sequence: TGTGCCAGCAGCCAGCAGGGGGGCAATCAGCCCCAGCATTTT.

The chain recombines TRBV18 with TRBJ2-5; D is uncertain. Germline V CDR1 and CDR2: KGHSH, LQKENI. Trimming removed 4 bases from V and 0 bases from J, with 0 bases in between. The CDR3 spans 11 residues. CDR3 nucleotide sequence: TGTGCCAGCTCACACCAAGAGACCCAGTACTTC. Its translation: CASSHQETQYF.

The rearrangement links TRBV27 to TRBJ2-3; TRBD2 might be the D (5 bases). The ends were cut back, 7 bases at V and 11 bases at J, with 25 bases in the middle. This CDR3 has 15 residues. The germline V gene encodes CDR1 MNHEY and CDR2 SMNVEV (reference sequence). CDR3 loop: CASKSSSPSPGGQYF. DNA of the CDR3: TGTGCCAGCAAGAGTAGCTCTCCGTCCCCCGGAGGGCAGTATTTT.

The chain links TRBV5-1 to TRBJ2-7; a weak D match, TRBD1 (7 bases). Germline V CDR1 and CDR2: SGHRS, YFSETQ. This CDR3 is built from 14 residues. V shed 3 bases and J shed 3 bases, with 13 bases lying between them. The CDR3 nucleotides are TGCGCCAGCAGCTGGACAGGAGGGGGCTACGAGCAGTACTTC. This translates into CASSWTGGGYEQYF. Supplemented by reference TRBV5-1 and TRBJ2-7, the full variable domain reads KAGVTQTPRYLIKTRGQQVTLSCSPISGHRSVSWYQQTPGQGLQFLFEYFSETQRNKGNFPGRFSGRQFSNSRSEMNVSTLELGDSALYLCASSWTGGGYEQYFGPGTRLTVT.

This clone is a singleton in its sample. The chain couples TRBV11-1 to TRBJ2-3; no firm D call. Germline V CDR1 and CDR2: SGHAT, FQDESV (reference sequence). CDR3 length: 14 amino acids. V lost 8 bases, J lost 4 bases, and 16 bases lay in between. The CDR3 coding sequence is TGTGCCAGCCTGGGCACTGACGCACCAGATACGCAGTATTTT. This encodes CASLGTDAPDTQYF.

The J gene is TRBJ2-7, the V gene TRBV7-9; TRBD2 is a possible D gene (5 bases). The CDR3 has 12 residues. Germline loops: CDR1 SEHNR, CDR2 FQNEAQ (reference sequence). The ends were cut back, 3 bases at V and 6 bases at J, with 9 bases in the middle. The CDR3 region has the DNA TGTGCCAGCAGCTTCAGAGCGGTCGAGCAGTACTTC. It codes for CASSFRAVEQYF.

This chain links TRBV2 with TRBJ2-3, with a possible D match to TRBD1 (6 bases). V lost 3 bases to trimming and J lost 0 bases, with 13 bases between them. Germline V lookup: CDR1 SNHLY, CDR2 FYNNEI. The CDR3 spans 16 residues. This CDR3 reads CASSDEARGSTDTQYF. The CDR3 nucleotides read TGTGCCAGCAGTGACGAGGCCAGGGGTAGCACAGATACGCAGTATTTT.

The chain links TRBV27 to TRBJ2-7; 8 bases are a match to TRBD1. Trimming removed 6 bases from V and 4 bases from J; junction bases left unmatched: 5. Germline CDR1 and CDR2: MNHEY and SMNVEV (reference sequence). The CDR3 contains 13 residues. The CDR3 sequence is CASRRTGSYEQYF. The DNA of the CDR3 is TGTGCCAGCAGAAGGACAGGGTCTTACGAGCAGTACTTC.

The V gene is TRBV4-3, the J gene TRBJ2-5; a possible D gene is TRBD2 (7 bases). V gave up 0 bases and J gave up 9 bases, with 17 bases separating them. The CDR3 runs to 15 residues. Germline V gene lookup returns CDR1 LGHNA and CDR2 YSLEER. The CDR3 coding sequence is TGCGCCAGCAGCCAAGATCGTGGGGGGGCGAGGGCCCAGTACTTC. Amino acid sequence: CASSQDRGGARAQYF.

This clone appeared a single time. The rearrangement joins TRBV12-5 to TRBJ1-1, with D possibly matching TRBD1 (5 bases). The CDR3 spans 14 residues. CDR1 and CDR2 from the germline V gene are LGHNT and FRNRAP. V was shortened by 2 bases and J by 6 bases, with 13 bases between the two germline ends. The chain's CDR3 is CASGLTYLGAEAFF. CDR3 nucleotides: TGTGCTAGTGGTTTGACATACTTGGGGGCTGAAGCTTTCTTT.

V and J are TRBV6-5 and TRBJ1-2; D is perhaps TRBD1 (5 bases). Per germline, CDR1 MNHEY and CDR2 SVGAGI. The CDR3 length is 16 residues. V shed 0 bases and J shed 3 bases, with 14 bases lying between them. In DNA, the CDR3 is TGTGCCAGCAGTTACTCGCATCTGGGCAGGGACTATGGCTACACCTTC. Translated: CASSYSHLGRDYGYTF.

This chain's CDR3 is CASSYSQGGRAPLHF. CDR3 DNA sequence: TGTGCCAGCAGTTACTCACAGGGAGGGCGAGCACCCCTCCACTTT. J is TRBJ1-6 and V is TRBV6-6; D is possibly TRBD1 (6 bases). There are 15 residues in the CDR3. Germline lookup yields CDR1 MNHNY and CDR2 SVGAGI (reference sequence). The V gene lost 0 bases and the J gene lost 11 bases, with 14 bases spanning the gap.

The CDR3 loop reads CASSLTVKDNEQFF. Here the CDR3 DNA reads TGCGCCAGCAGCTTGACGGTTAAAGACAATGAGCAGTTCTTC. This rearrangement joins TRBV5-1 to TRBJ2-1, with D hard to call. CDR1 is SGHRS, CDR2 YFSETQ, per germline. This CDR3 is 14 amino acids long. V was cut by 1 base and J by 5 bases, with 10 bases left in between.

The chain recombines TRBV9 with TRBJ2-4, with 7 bases aligning to TRBD2. This CDR3 contains 15 residues. Unmatched junction bases numbered 3, after V lost 3 bases and J lost 0 bases. Per germline, CDR1 SGDLS and CDR2 YYNGEE. The CDR3: CASSGGGIAKNIQYF. In DNA form, the CDR3 reads TGTGCCAGCAGCGGGGGAGGGATAGCCAAAAACATTCAGTACTTC.

The V and J genes are TRBV18 and TRBJ1-4; 8 positions match TRBD1. The V segment lost 0 bases and the J segment 8 bases; nucleotides outside the gene matches: 5. The CDR3 runs 15 residues. CDR1 and CDR2 from the germline V gene are KGHSH and LQKENI. The CDR3 DNA sequence: TGTGCCAGCTCACCACCGGAACAGGGGGGAGAAAAACTGTTTTTT. Its translation is CASSPPEQGGEKLFF.

The chain recombines TRBV11-2 with TRBJ2-1, with 11 nucleotides matching TRBD2. Trimming took 5 bases from V and 3 from J; bases not matched to a gene: 3. The length of the CDR3 is 15 residues. Per germline, CDR1 SGHAT and CDR2 FQNNGV. The CDR3 DNA reads as TGTGCCAGCAGCCCTGGGACTAGCGGCTACAATGAGCAGTTCTTC. Residues: CASSPGTSGYNEQFF. Combining the CDR3 with reference TRBV11-2 and TRBJ2-1 gives the whole variable domain EAGVAQSPRYKIIEKRQSVAFWCNPISGHATLYWYQQILGQGPKLLIQFQNNGVVDDSQLPKDRFSAERLKGVDSTLKIQPAKLEDSAVYLCASSPGTSGYNEQFFGPGTRLTVL.

The chain employs TRBV6-5 and TRBJ1-1, with TRBD1 matching over 7 bases. This CDR3 has 15 amino acids. Germline values: CDR1 MNHEY, CDR2 SVGAGI. V was clipped by 2 bases and J by 5 bases; unmatched bases: 8. Written as DNA, the CDR3 is TGTGCCAGCAGTTACAGGGCAGGGGGTAGGACTGAAGCTTTCTTT. Protein: CASSYRAGGRTEAFF.

This chain uses TRBV10-2 with TRBJ2-3, with TRBD2 identical over 14 bases. CDR1 is WSHSY and CDR2 is SAAADI in the germline V gene. The CDR3 sequence is 16 residues long. The junction had 14 bases not matched to a gene; V was cut back by 4 bases and J by 14 bases. The DNA for the CDR3 is TGCGCCAGCAGTGCGGGGACTAGCGGGGGCTTTTCGATATGGTATTTT. Encoded protein: CASSAGTSGGFSIWYF.

The J gene is TRBJ1-1, the V gene TRBV27; D possibly corresponds to TRBD1 (6 bases). Trimming cost V 8 bases and J 4 bases, with 17 bases left between them. The CDR3 covers 14 residues. Germline V gene lookup returns CDR1 MNHEY and CDR2 SMNVEV (reference sequence). CDR3 sequence reads: CASGLDRRSTEAFF. The CDR3 nucleotides read TGTGCCAGCGGACTTGACAGGCGGAGCACTGAAGCTTTCTTT.